This TCR beta chain was observed in a study of shared clonotypes between healthy human individuals. Whole-study results and caveats: Exclusively blood specimens were collected; tissue repertoires likely differ. Generally, naive subsets (rather than memory subsets) showed larger estimated richness.

The V end lost 5 bases, the J end lost 3 bases, and 14 bases lay between the germline ends. Germline V CDR1 and CDR2: SEHNR, FQNEAQ (reference sequence). The CDR3 sequence is 15 residues long. Repertoires were generated with immunoSEQ multiplex PCR, while TCRdb's copy carries only in-frame clones and drops some. This table holds nearly 750,000 clones, over 55% found once. This clone was picked up one time. Its antigen remains unknown. The split of CD4+ cells yielded CD45RA+ naive and CD45RA-negative memory subsets. This rearrangement joins TRBV7-9 to TRBJ2-1; a possible D gene is TRBD1 (5 bases). The sequenced sample consisted of memory CD4+ T cells sorted from blood. Subset denoted: CD45RA-negative fraction. This clonotype originated in a woman aged 30 to 39 in good health. CDR3 DNA sequence: TGTGCCAGCAGCCACGGACAATCGGACTACAATGAGCAGTTCTTC. Translating gives CASSHGQSDYNEQFF. The full variable domain, rest sourced from reference TRBV7-9 and TRBJ2-1, is DTGVSQNPRHKITKRGQNVTFRCDPISEHNRLYWYRQTLGQGPEFLTYFQNEAQLEKSRLLSDRFSAERPKGSFSTLEIQRTEQGDSAMYLCASSHGQSDYNEQFFGPGTRLTVL.